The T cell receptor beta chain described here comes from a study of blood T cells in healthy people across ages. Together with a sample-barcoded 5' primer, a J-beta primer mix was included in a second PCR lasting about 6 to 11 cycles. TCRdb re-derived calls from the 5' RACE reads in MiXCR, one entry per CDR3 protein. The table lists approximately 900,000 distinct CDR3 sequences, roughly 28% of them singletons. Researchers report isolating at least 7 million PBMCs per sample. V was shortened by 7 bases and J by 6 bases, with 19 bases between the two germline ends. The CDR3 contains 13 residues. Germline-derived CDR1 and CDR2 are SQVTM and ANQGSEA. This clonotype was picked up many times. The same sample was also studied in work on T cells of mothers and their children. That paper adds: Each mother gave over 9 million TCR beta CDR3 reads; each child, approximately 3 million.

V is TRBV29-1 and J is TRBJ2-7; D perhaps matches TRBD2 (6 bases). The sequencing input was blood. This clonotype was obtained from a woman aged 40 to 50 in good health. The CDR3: CSAGGGKSAEQYF. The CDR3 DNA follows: TGCAGCGCCGGAGGAGGGAAGAGTGCCGAGCAGTACTTC.